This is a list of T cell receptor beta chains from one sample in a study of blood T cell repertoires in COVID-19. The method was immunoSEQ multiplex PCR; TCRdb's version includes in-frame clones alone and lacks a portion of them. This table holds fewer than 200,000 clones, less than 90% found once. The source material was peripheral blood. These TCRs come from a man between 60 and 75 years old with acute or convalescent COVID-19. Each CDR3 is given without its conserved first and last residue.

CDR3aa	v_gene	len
ASSSDGMNTEAF	TRBV5-1	12
ASSRTEGYGYT	TRBV3-1/TRBV3-2	11
ASSLSTGNYEQY	TRBV4-1	12
ASSPGQTYEQY	TRBV18	11
ASRDRRTNYGYT	TRBV6-5	12
ASSPNRDRVVNEQY	TRBV18	14
ASSKGEGGTYNEQF	TRBV21-1	14
ATSDPRRQIPETQY	TRBV24-1	14
ARSDPTGQEPYSYNSPLH	TRBV5-3	18
ASSTGYLAEAF	TRBV19	11
ASSPQNSPLH	TRBV5-4	10
ASSLQGGPFNEQF	TRBV11-3	13
ASSTVGNTIY	TRBV11-2	10
AISDFGGVGQPQH	TRBV10-3	13
ASSLRQANEQY	TRBV5-4	11
ASSVGPRIAGGYNEQF	TRBV9	16
ASSQVGEVNTEAF	TRBV4-3	13
ASSFWTGREKLF	TRBV7-9	12
ASSSTSAGSTDTQY	TRBV27	14
ASSDTLSNNEQF	TRBV5-4	12
ASSFTGTVNEKLF	TRBV2	13
ASSSNSNQPQH	TRBV27	11
ASSPDSNYGYT	TRBV18	11
SASGSGYNEQF	TRBV29-1	11
ASSEYQEEGYT	TRBV25-1	11
ASSLAVAGDGYT	TRBV18	12
AWSVLRRGGNEQF	TRBV30	13
ASSPRDRGQETQY	TRBV5-1	13
ASMYSGNTIY	TRBV12-3/TRBV12-4	10
ASSPQGWDSPLH	TRBV18	12
ASIAQGFGNTIY	TRBV6-5	12
ASSEAREGRMF	TRBV2	11
ASSQDFERNQPQH	TRBV4-1	13
ASTAARPTDTQY	TRBV2	12
ASSPSPSNSYEQY	TRBV11-1	13
ASSVLPLAGPDTQY	TRBV6-1	14
ASNTGAGGPQETQY	TRBV7-2	14
ASSAGQAYTEAF	TRBV9	12
ASNRGTGLTETQY	TRBV2	13
ASSLVTEETQY	TRBV5-1	11
ASRYIQGNTEAF	TRBV5-5	12
ASSNSGRKDTQY	TRBV6-4	12
ASTSLGGADNSPLH	TRBV11-1	14
ASSLSRGYGNTIY	TRBV27	13
ASSPEQSSNQPQH	TRBV18	13
ASSIDIKNSPLH	TRBV7-9	12
ASSVAQGADTEAF	TRBV9	13
ASSLYGPEGEKLF	TRBV5-1	13
ASSPDSRNTIY	TRBV7-9	11
ASSSDRGYGYT	TRBV7-3	11
ASSETSGVAYNEQF	TRBV2	14
ASSPNRDATTNEKLF	TRBV7-8	15